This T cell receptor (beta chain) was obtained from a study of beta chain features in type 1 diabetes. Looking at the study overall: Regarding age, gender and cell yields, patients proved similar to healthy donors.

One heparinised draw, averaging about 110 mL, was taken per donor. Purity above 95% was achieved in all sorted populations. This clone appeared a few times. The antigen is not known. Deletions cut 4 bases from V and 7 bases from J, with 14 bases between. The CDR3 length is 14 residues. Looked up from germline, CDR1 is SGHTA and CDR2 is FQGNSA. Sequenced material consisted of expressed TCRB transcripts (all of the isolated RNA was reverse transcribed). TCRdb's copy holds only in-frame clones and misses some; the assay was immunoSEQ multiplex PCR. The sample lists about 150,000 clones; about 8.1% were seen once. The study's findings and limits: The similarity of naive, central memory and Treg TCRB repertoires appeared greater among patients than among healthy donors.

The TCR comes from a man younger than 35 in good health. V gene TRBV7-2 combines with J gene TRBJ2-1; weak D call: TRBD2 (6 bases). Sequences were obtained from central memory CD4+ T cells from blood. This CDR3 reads CASSSPGGRNEQFF. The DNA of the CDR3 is TGTGCCAGCAGCTCCCCCGGAGGGAGAAATGAGCAGTTCTTC.